This T cell receptor beta chain was captured by sequencing in a study of T cells in Graves' hyperthyroidism and ophthalmopathy. Germline V gives CDR1 DFQATT, CDR2 SNEGSKA (reference sequence). The V and J ends lost 0 bases and 0 bases respectively, with 15 bases between them. The CDR3 runs to 17 residues. This clonotype was counted at least ten times. Researchers took RNA transcripts and amplified the TCR beta CDR3 regions from them. RT-PCR in the first round (using the HTBI primer set) targeted the TCR CDR3. From the multiplex PCR reads, TCRdb called clonotypes with MiXCR, one entry per CDR3 protein. Of 350,000 to 400,000 distinct CDR3 sequences in the sample, about 16% were seen once.

The sequenced material came from blood. The genes are TRBV20-1 and TRBJ2-1, with D unresolved. The TCR was taken from a woman in her twenties or thirties with Graves' hyperthyroidism. In DNA, the CDR3 is TGCAGTGCTAGAGATGACCCGCAGAAGAGCTCCTACAATGAGCAGTTCTTC. Translation gives CSARDDPQKSSYNEQFF.